The T cell receptor (beta chain) under discussion was sequenced for a study of shared clonotypes between healthy human individuals. Germline assignment: CDR1 SGHRS and CDR2 YFSETQ. The CDR3 has 16 residues. V lost 4 bases, J lost 5 bases, and 18 bases lay in between. Only in-frame clones appear in the TCRdb table, and some are missing; sequencing was by immunoSEQ multiplex PCR. This table has roughly 1,500,000 clones, approximately 98.5% appearing once. The sequenced material came from naive CD4+ T cells sorted from blood. Subset noted: CD45RA+ positively selected. This chain joins TRBV5-1 and TRBJ2-2; D is uncertain. The origin of this receptor is a man aged 30 to 39 in good health. For the CDR3, the DNA is TGCGCCAGCAGCGGGCGGAGCGACTTATCGACCGGGGAGCTGTTTTTT. Translation: CASSGRSDLSTGELFF. Full variable domain (missing parts from reference TRBV5-1 and TRBJ2-2): KAGVTQTPRYLIKTRGQQVTLSCSPISGHRSVSWYQQTPGQGLQFLFEYFSETQRNKGNFPGRFSGRQFSNSRSEMNVSTLELGDSALYLCASSGRSDLSTGELFFGEGSRLTVL.